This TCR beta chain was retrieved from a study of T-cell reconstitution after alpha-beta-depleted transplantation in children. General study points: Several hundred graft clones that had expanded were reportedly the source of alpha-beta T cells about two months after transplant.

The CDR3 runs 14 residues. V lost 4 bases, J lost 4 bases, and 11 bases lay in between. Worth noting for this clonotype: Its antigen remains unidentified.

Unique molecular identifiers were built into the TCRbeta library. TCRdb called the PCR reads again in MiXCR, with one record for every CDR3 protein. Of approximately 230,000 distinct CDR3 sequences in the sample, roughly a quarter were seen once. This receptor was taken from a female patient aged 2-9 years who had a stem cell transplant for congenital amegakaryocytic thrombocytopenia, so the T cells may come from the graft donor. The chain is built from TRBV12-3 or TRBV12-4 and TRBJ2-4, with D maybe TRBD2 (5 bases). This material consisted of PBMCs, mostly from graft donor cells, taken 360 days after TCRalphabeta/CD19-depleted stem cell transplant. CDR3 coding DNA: TGTGCCAGCAGTTGGCGGGCCGGAAAAAACATTCAGTACTTC. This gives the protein CASSWRAGKNIQYF.